Listed below are T cell receptor beta chains from one sample, sequenced in a study of T-cell memory formation after mild COVID-19. TCRdb recomputed calls from the 5' RACE reads with MiXCR, one row per CDR3 protein. Of roughly 400,000 distinct CDR3 sequences in the sample, 15% to 20% were seen once. Sequencing was performed on PBMCs or a T cell subset sorted from them (not recorded which). These receptors were taken from a man younger than 35 who had mild COVID-19 (a few samples of this study predate the infection). Cell type and time point are not known. CDR3s include the opening cysteine and the closing phenylalanine or tryptophan. D genes are given only for firm matches. The size of a clone is reported for some rows only, either as once, few or many, or as a class for expanded clones.

J gene | D gene | clone size | V gene | CDR3 protein | CDR3 DNA
TRBJ2-4 | . | many | TRBV11-2 | CASSSGAKNIQYF | TGTGCCAGCAGCTCGGGGGCCAAAAACATTCAGTACTTC
TRBJ2-7 | TRBD2 | . | TRBV20-1 | CSATPIAGGYEQYF | TGCAGTGCTACTCCTATAGCGGGAGGCTACGAGCAGTACTTC
TRBJ2-5 | . | few | TRBV6-5 | CASSRDGLRETQYF | TGTGCCAGCAGTCGGGACGGGCTTCGGGAGACCCAGTACTTC
TRBJ1-5 | . | few | TRBV12-3/TRBV12-4 | CASSLSGLYQPQHF | TGTGCCAGCAGTTTGTCAGGGTTATATCAGCCCCAGCATTTT
TRBJ1-4 | . | few | TRBV7-9 | CASSIDTGANEKLFF | TGTGCCAGCAGCATCGACACGGGTGCTAATGAAAAACTGTTTTTT
TRBJ1-6 | . | . | TRBV12-3/TRBV12-4 | CASSGLQSSPLHF | TGTGCCAGCAGCGGGTTGCAAAGTTCACCCCTCCACTTT
TRBJ2-7 | TRBD2 | . | TRBV5-1 | CASSLAGGLQYF | TGCGCCAGCAGCTTGGCGGGGGGTCTGCAGTACTTC
TRBJ1-2 | . | . | TRBV4-1 | CASSQSSPSGAANYGYTF | TGCGCCAGCAGCCAATCCTCACCGTCGGGGGCGGCTAACTATGGCTACACCTTC
TRBJ2-1 | TRBD2 | few | TRBV5-1 | CASSALAGGPSVNEQFF | TGCGCCAGCAGCGCTCTAGCGGGGGGCCCCTCGGTTAATGAGCAGTTCTTC
TRBJ2-5 | . | few | TRBV12-3/TRBV12-4 | CASSETGPQETQYF | TGTGCCAGCAGTGAGACAGGACCACAAGAGACCCAGTACTTC
TRBJ2-1 | TRBD2 | few | TRBV7-3 | CASSSSGGAGEQFF | TGTGCCAGCAGCTCCAGCGGGGGGGCCGGTGAGCAGTTCTTC
TRBJ2-1 | TRBD2 | . | TRBV5-1 | CASSLSQRGTYEQFF | TGCGCCAGCAGCTTGAGCCAGCGGGGGACGTATGAGCAGTTCTTC
TRBJ2-7 | . | . | TRBV18 | CASSPEETGGSYEQYF | TGTGCCAGCTCACCAGAGGAAACAGGAGGGTCCTACGAGCAGTACTTC
TRBJ1-6 | . | . | TRBV20-1 | CSASIDSSYNSPLHF | TGCAGTGCTAGTATCGACAGCTCCTATAATTCACCCCTCCACTTT
TRBJ2-7 | TRBD1 | few | TRBV7-9 | CASSAREGAYEQYF | TGTGCCAGCAGCGCGAGAGAGGGGGCGTACGAGCAGTACTTC
TRBJ1-5 | . | few | TRBV9 | CASSVSGLGGDQPQHF | TGTGCCAGCAGCGTGTCCGGACTAGGGGGTGATCAGCCCCAGCATTTT
TRBJ2-3 | . | many | TRBV7-9 | CASSLLTLVYTDTQYF | TGTGCCAGCAGCTTACTGACACTCGTTTACACAGATACGCAGTATTTT
TRBJ1-5 | . | . | TRBV12-3/TRBV12-4 | CASSSGEGGTGRNQPQHF | TGTGCCAGCAGTTCCGGGGAAGGAGGTACCGGTAGGAATCAGCCCCAGCATTTT
TRBJ2-5 | TRBD1 | many | TRBV5-1 | CASRPQQGAIGETQYF | TGCGCCAGCAGACCACAACAGGGGGCTATAGGAGAGACCCAGTACTTC
TRBJ2-1 | . | . | TRBV9 | CASSVDNQWTGRMVF | TGTGCCAGCAGCGTAGATAATCAGTGGACTGGGCGCATGGTCTTC
TRBJ2-2 | . | few | TRBV7-2 | CASSLAVTQGITGELFF | TGTGCCAGCAGCTTAGCGGTTACCCAGGGGATAACCGGGGAGCTGTTTTTT
TRBJ1-4 | . | . | TRBV7-2 | CASSYQPGPNEKLFF | TGTGCCAGCAGCTACCAGCCAGGGCCTAATGAAAAACTGTTTTTT
TRBJ2-2 | TRBD2 | . | TRBV11-2 | CASSRSPGGHTGELFF | TGTGCCAGCAGCCGCTCTCCGGGGGGGCACACCGGGGAGCTGTTTTTT
TRBJ2-3 | . | many | TRBV7-3 | CASSLGALDTQYF | TGTGCCAGCAGCCTTGGTGCCTTGGATACGCAGTATTTT
TRBJ2-1 | . | . | TRBV11-1 | CASSLVGSDSYEQFF | TGTGCCAGCAGCTTAGTAGGCAGTGATTCGTATGAGCAGTTCTTC
TRBJ2-7 | . | many | TRBV2 | CASSPRGASYEQYF | TGTGCCAGCAGTCCCCGGGGGGCCTCCTACGAGCAGTACTTC
TRBJ2-3 | . | few | TRBV7-2 | CASSSAAWADTQYF | TGTGCCAGCAGCTCAGCAGCGTGGGCGGATACGCAGTATTTT
TRBJ2-2 | . | few | TRBV19 | CASSMVDTRSGELFF | TGTGCCAGTAGTATGGTAGATACGAGGTCCGGGGAGCTGTTTTTT